This T cell receptor (beta chain) was identified in a study of chemoradiotherapy in HPV16-positive cancers. Study-wide points: Non-HPV-specific T cells did not expand in tumors during treatment, whereas candidate HPV-specific clones and E7-related motifs did. Only a couple of HPV16-positive patients supplied the functional HPV-specificity definition.

Worth noting for this clone: Its target is unknown.

Samples were taken several times over chemoradiotherapy. Method: immunoSEQ multiplex PCR; TCRdb's copy keeps in-frame clones and lacks some. The sample holds some 19,000 clones, more than 75% seen once. This TCR came from a human donor with HPV-associated anogenital cancer. Here the sequenced sample was blood, taken from a patient who underwent chemoradiotherapy.

The CDR3: CASSPLLVGSGEQYF. In DNA form, the CDR3 reads TGTGCCAGCAGCCCCCTACTAGTGGGTTCGGGCGAGCAGTACTTC. The V gene is TRBV14, the J gene TRBJ2-7; D perhaps matches TRBD2 (5 bases). This CDR3 spans 15 amino acids. V was pared by 4 bases and J by 6 bases, with 19 bases between. The germline CDR1 and CDR2 sequences are SGHDN and FVKESK.